This T cell receptor (beta chain) emerged from a study of cytomegalovirus exposure and HLA in healthy donors (TCRdb year 2017). With regard to the full study: An earlier analysis of 587 of the donors reported about 300 Gb of sequence data and roughly 120 million unique TCR beta sequences obtained from some 170 million T cells. Roughly 300 gigabases of sequencing data and around 88 million unique TCR sequences made up an early release that covered around 640 HLA-typed donors. Among the roughly 400 genotyped donors, approximately 77% belonged to the genetic ancestry cluster associated with self-reported Caucasian donors. The study aimed to test whether signatures of past pathogen exposure could be identified by cataloging public T cell receptors. The T cell repertoires of 666 subjects were profiled by immunosequencing and related to cytomegalovirus serostatus. In addition to the first cohort of approximately 670 subjects, a separate validation cohort of 130 or so different subjects was used. To predict cytomegalovirus infection status, the study combined high-throughput TCR immunosequencing, statistical association of individual TCRs with disease status, and machine learning. To study patterns of TCR occurrence, a later analysis re-analyzed previously published TCR beta repertoires from 550 to 800 donors and added high-resolution HLA genotyping. In the later analysis, no new phenotypic data were used to find candidate immune exposures; instead, reliance was placed on TCR beta sequences and their occurrence across donors. In an earlier analysis of a few hundred of the donors, high-throughput TCR beta sequencing was used to judge whether each TCR beta V gene segment behaved as functional or pseudogenic. Alongside the repertoire data, information on donor age, sex, ethnicity and CMV serostatus was compiled. In a later genetic analysis, genome-wide SNP genotypes for 398 of the 666 donors were used, and that subset was treated as a discovery cohort. All discovery cohort repertoires had been generated on a single sequencing platform. Class I and class II HLA loci were covered by the typing at four-digit resolution. Typing coverage varied by locus: roughly 629-640 donors for A, B, C, DRB1 and DQB1; under 550 for DQA1; 606 for DPA1; around 450 for DPB1. Five DR-DQ haplotypes were treated as single units for association and clustering because of strong linkage in the cohort. Across approximately 400 genotyped donors of the cohort, an average of 235,054 unique TCR beta nucleotide sequences per donor were sequenced, and 15% to 20% of those sequences were non-productive. What the research found in general, with its limitations: The earlier analysis of almost 600 of the donors excluded 15 to 20 rarely observed V segments, including chromosome 9 orphons, because counts were too low. In vitro tests confirmed that a few of the cytomegalovirus-associated TCR beta chains recognize cytomegalovirus antigens. According to the authors, the approach could potentially be generalized to other disease states and immunological phenotypes. Cytomegalovirus status was reported to be diagnosed by the classifier with high specificity and sensitivity in both the original and validation cohorts. In a later analysis, HLA-associated TCR beta chains were found to be more clonally expanded and to have lower generation probabilities than equally common non-associated chains. Compared with the approximately 710-donor mean, donors in an Asian-associated ancestry cluster had fewer N-insertions in productive TCRs, according to a later genetic analysis. In an earlier analysis of 500 to 650 of the donors, most TCR beta V segments appeared in productive rearrangements about 87% or about 30% of the time, broadly matching IMGT annotations. A later analysis reported that several top co-occurrence clusters appeared linked to parvovirus B19, influenza, CMV and Epstein-Barr virus. A further reported finding was that TCR beta sequences accurately predicted the HLA-A and HLA-B alleles for most subjects in the first cohort. The only immune exposure information available for the cohort was CMV serostatus. In a later analysis, most CMV-associated TCR beta chains were found to appear HLA-restricted, with HLA associations seemingly driven largely by CMV exposure. Correlated functional status among segregating V segments might be attributable to linkage disequilibrium, but an unknown experimental factor could not be ruled out. Only TCR beta chains were sequenced in this cohort, and the absence of alpha or paired-chain data limited detectable features. In a later genetic analysis, a missense DCLRE1C variant was associated with V-gene and J-gene trimming of TCR beta chains, and the association was replicated in an independent cohort. A total of fewer than 200 TCR beta chains were listed by the study as associated with cytomegalovirus. A later analysis found that TCR association rates varied across HLA loci, with DRB1 alleles showing the most associated TCRs and HLA-C alleles the fewest. Sequencing depth was assumed to be roughly uniform across donors in the presence/absence analyses, though that assumption may not hold. When HLA alleles, especially DR and DQ, strongly co-occurred, TCR associations were difficult to assign to individual alleles. Because HLA typing was unavailable for some donors at each locus, only the typed subset was used in association tests. Across donors, most TCR sequences were observed very rarely, whereas some public TCRs were present in many individuals. The 87-base-pair reads could not distinguish some IMGT-functional V segments, including TRBV6-2 and TRBV6-3, so those segments were excluded. A cluster of highly shared sequence variants was judged likely to be a technical artifact of the sequencing pipeline. In a later analysis, 16,951 TCR beta sequences were associated with specific HLA alleles at a false discovery rate of 0.05.

The germline V gene (reference sequence) supplies CDR1 SEHNR and CDR2 FQNEAQ. Deletion took 10 bases off V and 4 bases off J, with a span of 22 bases between the germline ends. Counted from cysteine to phenylalanine, this CDR3 has 16 amino acids. CDR3 DNA is the only sequence kept; it has 48 bases, read in frame from the first base. Libraries were made using the immunoSEQ multiplex PCR assay. A mixture of 60 forward primers for TCR Vbeta segments and 13 reverse primers for TCR Jbeta segments was used in the multiplex PCR. A multiplex PCR assay on genomic DNA amplified the CDR3 region of rearranged TCR beta genes. Amplified TCR beta libraries were sequenced as 87-base-pair reads on the Illumina HiSeq System. The original pipeline was this. A later analysis counted some 80 million unique TCR beta chains across the 550 to 800 repertoires, and 9.5 million to 11 million of these chains were shared by at least two donors. Raw reads were error-corrected and collapsed into unique sequences with a nearest-neighbor algorithm that merged closely related sequences to remove PCR and sequencing errors. To assign V, D and J gene segments, CDR3 sequences were aligned to IMGT reference sequences. For a sequence to be retained, at least a six-nucleotide match to both a V gene segment and a J gene segment was required. Rearrangements were classified as productive when the CDR3 lacked stop codons and remained in frame with V and J, and all other rearrangements were classified as non-productive. CDR3 was defined according to IMGT convention as the region running from the second conserved V-encoded cysteine to the conserved J-encoded phenylalanine. The earlier analysis of approximately 590 of the donors excluded any sequence lacking an unambiguous match to a single V gene segment. An earlier analysis of a few hundred of the donors called V segments functional above 56.7% productive rearrangements and segregating when the between-donor standard deviation exceeded 5%. A statistical classification framework was developed to diagnose cytomegalovirus status using the catalog of TCR beta chain sequences. A later analysis assigned V and J genes by comparing TCR nucleotide sequences with IMGT/GENE-DB human TR gene sequences. A later analysis assigned CDR3 sequences and most-parsimonious VDJ recombination scenarios with the TCRdist pipeline. A later analysis defined each TCR beta chain by its CDR3 amino acid sequence plus V-gene family, and excluded reads lacking a unique V-gene family. A later analysis removed several hundred highly shared, low-generation-probability nucleotide sequences to deal with suspected cross-contamination and a sequencing artifact. In a later analysis, a clonal expansion index for each public chain was calculated from normalized within-repertoire ranks of inferred template counts. In a later analysis, generation probabilities were computed with a VDJ recombination model fitted to out-of-frame rearrangements, and the resulting probabilities were checked against IGoR. A later analysis scored TCR-TCR, TCR-HLA and TCR-CMV co-occurrence with hypergeometric tests, applying a repertoire-size bias correction to TCR pairs. False discovery rates were estimated in a later analysis by permuting HLA or CMV assignments 20 times. In a later analysis, co-occurring TCRs were grouped with DBSCAN, and TCRdist sequence similarity was added when clustering was performed within HLA-allele-positive subsets. For co-occurrence clustering, repertoires with fewer than 30,000 or more than 120,000 public chains were excluded, along with four to six repertoires with anomalous nucleotide sharing. TCRdb re-hosts the immuneACCESS table, in-frame sequences only. Its copies lack some clones; in the studies checked, an unresolved V gene accounts for under half of them, and the cause for the rest is not known. The DNA was the basis for D and trimming; V, J and clone size are from that table. This sample gives 150,000 to 160,000 clones in total; roughly 80% of them show up just once. In total, the top ten clones hold approximately 8% of the sample.

The cohort consisted of approximately 670 healthy bone marrow donors. All cohort members were sampled while nominally healthy, although unrecorded immune exposures were likely present. The donor tested CMV seropositive, placing the donor among the approximately 310 seropositive members of the cohort. A peripheral blood sample was provided by each donor, and peripheral blood mononuclear cells were used for TCR beta sequencing. Genomic DNA was extracted from the blood cell samples with the Qiagen DNeasy Blood Extraction Kit. A word on this clone: Its antigen target is currently unknown. No much larger clone exists at a distance of one base, and base qualities are not known.

Sequencing was done on a sample of PBMCs. Rearrangement joined TRBV7-9 to TRBJ2-2; the D segment could be TRBD2, given 6 matching bases. The receptor was derived from a young man in good health and CMV-seropositive. The CDR3 region: CATQPRRGAGTGELFF. The DNA is TGTGCCACCCAACCCCGGCGGGGCGCGGGCACCGGGGAGCTGTTTTTT.